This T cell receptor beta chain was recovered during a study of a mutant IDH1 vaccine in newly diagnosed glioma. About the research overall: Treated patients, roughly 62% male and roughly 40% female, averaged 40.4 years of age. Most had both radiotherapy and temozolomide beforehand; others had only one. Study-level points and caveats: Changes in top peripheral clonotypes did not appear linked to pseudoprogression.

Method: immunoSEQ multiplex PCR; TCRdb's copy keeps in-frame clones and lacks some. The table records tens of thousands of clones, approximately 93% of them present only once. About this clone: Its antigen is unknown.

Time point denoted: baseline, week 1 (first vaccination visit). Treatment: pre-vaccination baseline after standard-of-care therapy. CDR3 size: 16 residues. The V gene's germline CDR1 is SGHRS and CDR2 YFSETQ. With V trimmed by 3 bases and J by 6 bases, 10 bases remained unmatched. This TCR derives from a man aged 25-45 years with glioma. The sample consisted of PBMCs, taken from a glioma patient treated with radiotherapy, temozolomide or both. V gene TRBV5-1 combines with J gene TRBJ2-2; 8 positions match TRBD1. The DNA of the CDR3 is TGCGCCAGCAGCTCCGGACAGGGAGATGGGCCCGGGGAGCTGTTTTTT. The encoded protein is CASSSGQGDGPGELFF.